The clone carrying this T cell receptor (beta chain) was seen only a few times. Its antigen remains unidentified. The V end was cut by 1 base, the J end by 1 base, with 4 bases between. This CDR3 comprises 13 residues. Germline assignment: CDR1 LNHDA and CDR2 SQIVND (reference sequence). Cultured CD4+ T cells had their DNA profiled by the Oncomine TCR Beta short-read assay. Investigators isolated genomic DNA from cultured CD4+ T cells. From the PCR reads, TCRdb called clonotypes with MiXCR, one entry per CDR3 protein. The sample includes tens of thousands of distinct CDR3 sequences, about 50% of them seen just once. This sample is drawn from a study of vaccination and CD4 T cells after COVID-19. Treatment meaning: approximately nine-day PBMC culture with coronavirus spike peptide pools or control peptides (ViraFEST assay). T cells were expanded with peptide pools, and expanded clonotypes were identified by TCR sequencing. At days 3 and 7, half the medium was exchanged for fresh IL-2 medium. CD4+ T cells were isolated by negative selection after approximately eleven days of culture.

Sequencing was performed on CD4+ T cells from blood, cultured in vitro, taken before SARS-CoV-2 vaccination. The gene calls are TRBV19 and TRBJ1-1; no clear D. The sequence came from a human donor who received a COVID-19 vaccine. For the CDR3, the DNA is TGTGCCAGTAGTATAGCCTGGAACACTGAAGCTTTCTTT. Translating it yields CASSIAWNTEAFF. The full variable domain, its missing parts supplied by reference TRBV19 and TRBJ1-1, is DGGITQSPKYLFRKEGQNVTLSCEQNLNHDAMYWYRQDPGQGLRLIYYSQIVNDFQKGDIAEGYSVSREKKESFPLTVTSAQKNPTAFYLCASSIAWNTEAFFGQGTRLTVV.